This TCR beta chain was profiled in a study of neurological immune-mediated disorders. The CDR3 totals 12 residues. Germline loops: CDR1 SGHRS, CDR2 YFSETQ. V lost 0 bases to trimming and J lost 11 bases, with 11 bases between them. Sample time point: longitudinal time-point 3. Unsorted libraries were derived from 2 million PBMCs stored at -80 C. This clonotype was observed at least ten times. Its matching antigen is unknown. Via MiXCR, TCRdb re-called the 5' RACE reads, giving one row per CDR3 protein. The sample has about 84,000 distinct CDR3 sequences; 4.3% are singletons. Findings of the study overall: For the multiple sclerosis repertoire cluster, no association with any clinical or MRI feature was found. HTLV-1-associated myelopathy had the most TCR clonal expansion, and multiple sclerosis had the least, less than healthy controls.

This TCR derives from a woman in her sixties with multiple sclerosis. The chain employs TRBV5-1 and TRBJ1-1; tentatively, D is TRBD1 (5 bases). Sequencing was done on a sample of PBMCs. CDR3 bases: TGCGCCAGCAGCTTGGACGAAGGGGCTGCTTTCTTT. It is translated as CASSLDEGAAFF. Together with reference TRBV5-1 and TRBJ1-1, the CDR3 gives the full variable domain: KAGVTQTPRYLIKTRGQQVTLSCSPISGHRSVSWYQQTPGQGLQFLFEYFSETQRNKGNFPGRFSGRQFSNSRSEMNVSTLELGDSALYLCASSLDEGAAFFGQGTRLTVV.